The clone carrying this TCR beta chain was seen once. Its target is unknown. Measured with immunoSEQ multiplex PCR; TCRdb has only the in-frame clones, and not every one. The table has fewer than 1 million clones, approximately 96% seen once. These data belong to a study of shared clonotypes between healthy human individuals. Overall study results and limits: Rarefaction analysis demonstrated incomplete sorted-subset sequencing notwithstanding large depth.

Positively selected for CCR7, the CD45RO-negative cells used as naive CD8 cells excluded terminally differentiated effector memory CD45RA+ cells. The source of this sequence is a man aged 30 to 45 in good health. Sequenced input: naive CD8+ T cells sorted from blood.

CDR3 amino acids: CSVEGQKGEGEQYF. CDR3 nucleotides: TGCAGCGTTGAGGGACAGAAAGGGGAGGGCGAGCAGTACTTC. This sequence joins TRBV29-1 and TRBJ2-7, with D perhaps assigned TRBD1 or TRBD2 (7 bases each). This CDR3 has 14 residues. Germline V gives CDR1 SQVTM, CDR2 ANQGSEA. V lost 3 bases and J 6 bases, leaving 18 bases between the germline ends.